This is a list of T cell receptor beta chains from one sample in a study of T cell clonotyping in hematopoietic cell transplantation. The protocol was immunoSEQ multiplex PCR, while the TCRdb copy is restricted to in-frame clones and leaves out a portion. The sample has 16,000 or so clones, about 93% seen once; the top ten hold around 5%. Specimen: peripheral blood mononuclear cells. These receptors originate from a man in his forties in good health. Some clones in this sample may be carry-over from other donors' samples. CDR3s include the opening cysteine and the closing phenylalanine or tryptophan. Each record gives: J gene, D gene, clone size, V gene, CDR3 protein, CDR3 DNA. The D gene is left open where the match is weak. Size is stated for part of the rows, as once, few or many counts, or as a class when the clone is expanded.

TRBJ2-2,NA,NA,TRBV5-1,CASSTLTGNTGELFF,TGCGCCAGCAGCACACTGACGGGGAACACCGGGGAGCTGTTTTTT
TRBJ2-7,NA,NA,TRBV5-1,CASSLMSASAYEQYF,TGCGCCAGCAGCTTGATGTCAGCTAGTGCCTACGAGCAGTACTTC
TRBJ2-7,NA,NA,TRBV19,CASTPSGRSGSRSEQYF,TGTGCCAGTACCCCCTCCGGTAGGTCGGGGAGTCGAAGCGAGCAGTACTTC
TRBJ2-7,NA,few,TRBV7-9,CASSSRDSPTYEQYF,TGTGCCAGCAGCTCTAGGGACTCACCCACGTACGAGCAGTACTTC
TRBJ2-7,NA,NA,TRBV11-2,CASSLVSQADYEQYF,TGTGCCAGCAGCTTAGTGAGTCAAGCAGACTACGAGCAGTACTTC
TRBJ2-3,NA,NA,TRBV11-3,CASSSWSLPAPDTQYF,TGTGCCAGCAGCTCCTGGTCTCTCCCGGCACCAGATACGCAGTATTTT
TRBJ1-2,NA,NA,TRBV6-5,CASSYFVNYGYTF,TGTGCCAGCAGTTACTTTGTTAACTATGGCTACACCTTC
TRBJ2-1,TRBD2,NA,TRBV5-1,CASSPGLAGPSSYNEQFF,TGCGCCAGCAGCCCCGGACTAGCGGGCCCGAGCTCCTACAATGAGCAGTTCTTC
TRBJ1-1,NA,NA,TRBV6-5,CASSYLGTAFF,TGTGCCAGCAGCTACCTGGGGACGGCTTTCTTT
TRBJ2-7,NA,NA,TRBV29-1,CSVGHTLDEQYF,TGCAGCGTTGGGCACACACTGGACGAGCAGTACTTC
TRBJ1-2,NA,NA,TRBV19,CASSTNTGKGGYTF,TGTGCCAGTAGTACCAACACAGGGAAGGGTGGCTACACCTTC
TRBJ2-1,TRBD2,NA,TRBV6-5,CASTPVGGAREQFF,TGTGCCAGCACCCCTGTCGGGGGGGCTAGAGAGCAGTTCTTC
TRBJ1-5,TRBD1,NA,TRBV12-5,CASGTRGQQPQHF,TGTGCTAGTGGGACCAGGGGGCAACAGCCCCAGCATTTT
TRBJ1-4,NA,NA,TRBV5-6,CASSFEWESNEKLFF,TGTGCCAGCAGCTTTGAGTGGGAGAGTAATGAAAAACTGTTTTTT
TRBJ2-5,NA,NA,TRBV6-5,CASSYGGETQYF,TGTGCCAGCAGTTATGGTGGAGAGACCCAGTACTTC
TRBJ2-1,NA,NA,TRBV19,CASSIPKGGRNEQFF,TGTGCCAGTAGTATTCCTAAGGGTGGGAGGAATGAGCAGTTCTTC
TRBJ2-7,NA,NA,TRBV27,CASSSPGRGYEQYF,TGTGCCAGCAGTTCTCCGGGACGGGGGTACGAGCAGTACTTC
TRBJ1-2,NA,NA,TRBV6-6,CASSYSGGYGYTF,TGTGCCAGCAGTTACTCTGGGGGCTATGGCTACACCTTC
TRBJ2-4,TRBD2,NA,TRBV28,CASSLSWTSGSGIQYF,TGTGCCAGCAGTTTATCCTGGACTAGCGGGAGCGGCATTCAGTACTTC
TRBJ2-3,NA,NA,TRBV5-6,CASSRTDTQYF,TGTGCCAGCAGCAGAACAGATACGCAGTATTTT
TRBJ2-7,TRBD2,once,TRBV30,CAWSVRAGGYEQYF,TGTGCCTGGAGCGTACGGGCGGGAGGCTACGAGCAGTACTTC
TRBJ2-1,TRBD1,NA,TRBV27,CAIMDRGEQFF,TGTGCCATCATGGACAGGGGTGAGCAGTTCTTC
TRBJ2-5,TRBD2,NA,TRBV5-1,CASTRLAGETQYF,TGCGCCAGCACCAGACTAGCGGGAGAGACCCAGTACTTC
TRBJ1-1,NA,once,TRBV5-1,CASSLLSVNTEAFF,TGCGCCAGCAGCTTACTATCGGTGAACACTGAAGCTTTCTTT
TRBJ1-1,NA,NA,TRBV7-2,CASSTRTDTEAFF,TGTGCCAGCAGCACTAGGACCGACACTGAAGCTTTCTTT
TRBJ2-3,TRBD2,NA,TRBV5-1,CASSFLAGSTDTQYF,TGCGCCAGCAGCTTTCTAGCGGGATCCACAGATACGCAGTATTTT
TRBJ2-7,NA,NA,TRBV4-1,CASSSRDSPYEQYF,TGCGCCAGCAGCTCCCGGGACTCTCCCTACGAGCAGTACTTC
TRBJ1-1,TRBD1,NA,TRBV4-3,CASSTIRDRGSGAEAFF,TGCGCCAGCAGCACTATCCGGGACAGGGGGTCGGGGGCCGAAGCTTTCTTT
TRBJ2-2,NA,NA,TRBV28,CASSAGTRVTGELFF,TGTGCCAGCAGTGCGGGGACCAGAGTCACCGGGGAGCTGTTTTTT
TRBJ2-3,NA,few,TRBV5-1,CASSQADTQYF,TGCGCCAGTAGCCAGGCAGATACGCAGTATTTT
TRBJ2-7,TRBD2,NA,TRBV4-3,CASSQASGSLYEQYF,TGCGCCAGCAGCCAAGCTAGCGGGAGTTTATACGAGCAGTACTTC
TRBJ1-6,NA,NA,TRBV7-9,CASSLQRGLTPNSPLHF,TGTGCCAGCAGCTTACAGCGGGGCCTAACCCCCAATTCACCCCTCCACTTT
TRBJ1-2,NA,NA,TRBV11-3,CASSLGQAYGYTF,TGTGCCAGCAGCTTAGGGCAAGCCTATGGCTACACCTTC
TRBJ2-3,NA,NA,TRBV4-3,CASSQTSSPDTQYF,TGCGCCAGCAGTCAGACTAGTTCCCCAGATACGCAGTATTTT
TRBJ1-1,NA,NA,TRBV19,CATSGPNTEAFF,TGTGCCACCTCGGGACCGAACACTGAAGCTTTCTTT
TRBJ2-1,NA,NA,TRBV7-2,CASSLVSSTVYNEQFF,TGTGCCAGCAGCTTAGTTTCCAGCACCGTCTACAATGAGCAGTTCTTC
TRBJ2-7,TRBD2,NA,TRBV27,CASSRRPSGPVHEQYF,TGTGCCAGCAGTCGCCGTCCTAGCGGACCGGTCCACGAGCAGTACTTC
TRBJ2-6,NA,NA,TRBV27,CASSLQLRSSGANVLTF,TGTGCCAGCAGTTTACAGCTCCGGAGCTCTGGGGCCAACGTCCTGACTTTC
TRBJ2-2,TRBD1,NA,TRBV6-6,CASSYTGGVGGELFF,TGTGCCAGCAGTTACACAGGGGGCGTCGGCGGGGAGCTGTTTTTT
TRBJ2-7,TRBD1,NA,TRBV5-1,CASSNGQDEQYF,TGCGCCAGCAGCAACGGACAGGACGAGCAGTACTTC
TRBJ2-3,TRBD1,NA,TRBV6-4,CASSDSGGADTQYF,TGTGCCAGCAGTGACTCAGGGGGCGCAGATACGCAGTATTTT
TRBJ1-5,TRBD1,NA,TRBV7-2,CASSFPRGHNSNQPQHF,TGTGCCAGCAGCTTCCCCAGGGGGCACAATAGCAATCAGCCCCAGCATTTT
TRBJ2-1,NA,once,TRBV4-1,CASSQARSGQRGANEQFF,TGCGCCAGCAGCCAAGCCCGATCCGGACAGAGGGGTGCAAATGAGCAGTTCTTC
TRBJ1-1,NA,NA,TRBV19,CASSIARVPTEAFF,TGTGCCAGTAGTATTGCCAGGGTGCCCACTGAAGCTTTCTTT
TRBJ2-3,NA,few,TRBV5-4,CASSLSSDTQYF,TGTGCCAGCAGCTTGTCTTCAGATACGCAGTATTTT
TRBJ2-7,TRBD2,NA,TRBV6-6,CASSDPGSGIEQYF,TGTGCCAGCAGTGACCCGGGTAGCGGGATCGAGCAGTACTTC
TRBJ1-1,NA,NA,TRBV7-8,CASSLRQADTEAFF,TGTGCCAGCAGCTTAAGACAGGCGGACACTGAAGCTTTCTTT
TRBJ2-7,NA,NA,TRBV28,CASSSPGPFLGEQYF,TGTGCCAGCAGTTCTCCGGGCCCGTTCTTGGGCGAGCAGTACTTC
TRBJ2-7,TRBD1,NA,TRBV7-2,CASSWGTGDYEQYF,TGTGCCAGCAGCTGGGGGACAGGGGACTACGAGCAGTACTTC
TRBJ1-2,NA,NA,TRBV29-1,CRSGRGPSYGYTF,TGCCGGTCCGGAAGGGGACCAAGCTATGGCTACACCTTC